The rows below give T cell receptor beta chains drawn from one sample of a study of cytomegalovirus exposure and HLA in healthy donors. The table came from immunoSEQ multiplex PCR; TCRdb's copy has only in-frame clones and leaves some out. The sample yields 110,000 to 150,000 clones, about 80% seen once. Sequenced sample: PBMCs. These receptors came from an older woman in good health and CMV-seropositive. CDR3s include the opening cysteine and the closing phenylalanine or tryptophan. Each record gives: clone size, J gene, D gene, V gene, CDR3 protein, CDR3 DNA. D genes are given only for firm matches. The size of a clone is reported for some rows only, either as once, few or many, or as a class for expanded clones.

. TRBJ2-2 . TRBV7-3 CASSPGTTNTGELFF TGTGCCAGCAGCCCGGGGACAACGAACACCGGGGAGCTGTTTTTT
. TRBJ2-3 . TRBV29-1 CSVTGVQDTQYF TGCAGCGTTACGGGGGTTCAAGATACGCAGTATTTT
. TRBJ2-7 . TRBV7-8 CASRVGWRGPYEQYF TGTGCCAGCAGGGTTGGCTGGCGGGGGCCCTACGAGCAGTACTTC
. TRBJ2-1 TRBD1 TRBV6-5 CASGGTGGFDEQFF TGTGCCAGCGGGGGGACAGGGGGCTTTGATGAGCAGTTCTTC
. TRBJ2-5 . TRBV9 CASSTRTVETQYF TGTGCCAGCAGCACAAGGACTGTGGAGACCCAGTACTTC
. TRBJ2-2 . TRBV28 CASSFTGNTGELFF TGTGCCAGCAGTTTTACAGGGAACACCGGGGAGCTGTTTTTT
. TRBJ2-1 TRBD2 TRBV15 CATSRDQRGNEQFF TGTGCCACCAGCAGAGATCAGCGGGGTAATGAGCAGTTCTTC
. TRBJ2-1 TRBD2 TRBV18 CASSPEGLVQEQFF TGTGCCAGCTCACCAGAGGGACTAGTTCAAGAGCAGTTCTTC
once TRBJ2-1 . TRBV7-9 CASSLVAYNEQFF TGTGCCAGCAGCTTAGTGGCATACAATGAGCAGTTCTTC
. TRBJ2-2 . TRBV28 CASSLNSLANTGELFF TGTGCCAGCAGTTTAAATTCACTAGCAAACACCGGGGAGCTGTTTTTT
. TRBJ2-7 . TRBV27 CASSFQVGSYEQYF TGTGCCAGCAGTTTCCAGGTGGGCTCCTACGAGCAGTACTTC
. TRBJ2-7 . TRBV7-9 CASSSRDTPYEQYF TGTGCCAGCAGCTCCAGGGACACCCCCTACGAGCAGTACTTC
. TRBJ2-6 TRBD2 TRBV7-2 CASSLTSGSTGANVLTF TGTGCCAGCAGCTTGACTAGCGGGAGTACTGGGGCCAACGTCCTGACTTTC
. TRBJ2-1 . TRBV4-3 CASSQEAWTIYNEQFF TGCGCCAGCAGCCAAGAGGCGTGGACTATCTACAATGAGCAGTTCTTC
few TRBJ2-6 . TRBV7-3 CASSSAQGGSGANVLTF TGTGCCAGCAGCTCGGCTCAGGGGGGCTCTGGGGCCAACGTCCTGACTTTC
few TRBJ2-3 TRBD2 TRBV28 CASSRAGGAADTQYF TGTGCCAGCAGCCGAGCGGGAGGGGCCGCGGATACGCAGTATTTT
few TRBJ2-7 TRBD1 TRBV27 CASSPSGTGSQEQYF TGTGCCAGCAGCCCGTCCGGGACAGGGTCTCAAGAGCAGTACTTC
. TRBJ1-2 . TRBV28 CASSPWEGNYGYTF TGTGCCAGCAGTCCTTGGGAGGGTAACTATGGCTACACCTTC
. TRBJ2-7 TRBD2 TRBV7-2 CASSPRAGGYEQYF TGTGCCAGCAGCCCACGCGCGGGGGGATACGAGCAGTACTTC
. TRBJ2-1 TRBD2 TRBV28 CASSRAGEAYNEQFF TGTGCCAGCAGTCGAGCGGGAGAGGCATACAATGAGCAGTTCTTC
. TRBJ1-2 . TRBV4-1 CASSLDQGLSYGYTF TGCGCCAGCAGCCTCGACCAGGGTTTGAGCTATGGCTACACCTTC
once TRBJ2-2 TRBD1 TRBV11-2 CASSFPRQGATGELFF TGTGCCAGCAGCTTTCCTAGACAGGGGGCGACCGGGGAGCTGTTTTTT
. TRBJ2-3 TRBD2 TRBV28 CASSSPRLAGEDTQYF TGTGCCAGCAGTTCCCCCAGACTAGCGGGAGAGGATACGCAGTATTTT
. TRBJ2-4 TRBD1 TRBV7-3 CASSRTGARGNIQYF TGTGCCAGCAGCCGGACAGGGGCCAGGGGAAACATTCAGTACTTC
. TRBJ1-4 TRBD1 TRBV4-2 CASSPRQGDRREKLFF TGTGCCAGCAGCCCCCGACAGGGGGATAGGAGGGAAAAACTGTTTTTT
. TRBJ1-2 . TRBV18 CASSPDRGNNYGYTF TGTGCCAGCTCACCAGATAGGGGAAACAACTATGGCTACACCTTC
few TRBJ1-1 . TRBV7-9 CASSYPSRVEAFF TGTGCCAGCAGCTACCCCTCCAGGGTGGAAGCTTTCTTT
. TRBJ2-2 TRBD1 TRBV7-6 CASSSGQGYNGELFF TGTGCCAGCAGCTCCGGACAGGGGTATAACGGGGAGCTGTTTTTT
. TRBJ2-1 . TRBV4-2 CASSQALDEQFF TGTGCCAGCAGCCAAGCCCTTGATGAGCAGTTCTTC
once TRBJ2-7 TRBD1 TRBV5-1 CASSPGTGVSSYEQYF TGCGCCAGCAGCCCCGGGACAGGGGTCAGCTCCTACGAGCAGTACTTC
. TRBJ1-1 . TRBV7-9 CASSPTLGTEAFF TGTGCCAGCAGCCCCACCCTCGGCACTGAAGCTTTCTTT
. TRBJ2-5 TRBD1 TRBV6-5 CASSLGQGAFETQYF TGTGCCAGCAGTTTAGGGCAGGGGGCGTTCGAGACCCAGTACTTC
. TRBJ2-3 TRBD2 TRBV19 CASSIYSGSNTQYF TGTGCCAGTAGTATTTACAGCGGGAGTAATACGCAGTATTTT
once TRBJ2-7 TRBD1 TRBV6-5 CASSGGQGVYEQYF TGTGCCAGCAGTGGAGGACAGGGGGTTTACGAGCAGTACTTC
. TRBJ2-3 . TRBV28 CASSFSGTDTQYF TGTGCCAGCAGTTTTAGTGGCACAGATACGCAGTATTTT
. TRBJ1-1 . TRBV28 CASSLGVTMNTEAFF TGTGCCAGCAGTTTGGGCGTGACAATGAACACTGAAGCTTTCTTT
few TRBJ2-7 . TRBV4-2 CASSQGARAYEQYF TGTGCCAGCAGCCAAGGAGCCAGGGCCTACGAGCAGTACTTC
. TRBJ1-1 . TRBV28 CASSFLGGNTEAFF TGTGCCAGCAGTTTTCTAGGGGGGAACACTGAAGCTTTCTTT
. TRBJ2-7 . TRBV7-2 CASREALSYEQYF TGTGCCAGCAGGGAAGCACTATCTTACGAGCAGTACTTC
few TRBJ2-3 TRBD2 TRBV9 CASSVAGTSGADTQYF TGTGCCAGCAGCGTCGCCGGGACTAGCGGGGCAGATACGCAGTATTTT
. TRBJ1-1 . TRBV7-2 CASSLVGQSEAFF TGTGCCAGCAGCTTAGTTGGACAGAGTGAAGCTTTCTTT
. TRBJ1-3 . TRBV11-2 CASSLDPGVGNTIYF TGTGCCAGCAGCTTAGATCCCGGGGTGGGAAACACCATATATTTT
. TRBJ2-4 . TRBV28 CASKEAGDKENIQYF TGTGCCAGCAAGGAAGCCGGGGACAAGGAAAACATTCAGTACTTC
. TRBJ2-7 TRBD1 TRBV18 CASSPLRTGVSSYEQYF TGTGCCAGCTCACCATTGAGGACAGGGGTCAGCTCCTACGAGCAGTACTTC
. TRBJ2-3 TRBD1 TRBV18 CASSPLRQGANTDTQYF TGTGCCAGCTCACCCTTGAGACAGGGGGCTAACACAGATACGCAGTATTTT
. TRBJ2-6 TRBD1 TRBV5-1 CASSTTGVGANVLTF TGCGCCAGCAGCACTACAGGGGTTGGGGCCAACGTCCTGACTTTC
. TRBJ2-1 . TRBV20-1 CSARAQGKQFF TGCAGTGCTAGAGCACAGGGAAAGCAGTTCTTC
. TRBJ2-1 TRBD2 TRBV4-3 CASSQDRVTSDEQFF TGCGCCAGCAGCCAAGATCGGGTGACTAGCGATGAGCAGTTCTTC
. TRBJ2-3 TRBD2 TRBV9 CASSVVGLVSTDTQYF TGTGCCAGCAGCGTAGTAGGACTAGTAAGCACAGATACGCAGTATTTT
. TRBJ1-1 TRBD1 TRBV29-1 CSVLDRGRTFF TGCAGCGTCCTTGACAGGGGAAGAACTTTCTTT
. TRBJ1-1 . TRBV4-2 CASSHATGFTTEAFF TGTGCCAGCAGCCACGCCACAGGGTTTACGACTGAAGCTTTCTTT